This T cell receptor (beta chain) comes out of a study of blood T cell repertoires in COVID-19. Background on the study: Acute-phase and convalescent COVID-19 samples originated in the United States, Italy and Spain.

In the original processing: Estimation of nucleated cell counts relied on the amplification of reference gene primers. The protocol was immunoSEQ multiplex PCR, while the TCRdb copy is restricted to in-frame clones and leaves out a portion. The DNA gave D and trimming, while V, J and clone size come from that table. The sample lists about 93,000 clones, approximately 87% occurring once. V was pared by 4 bases and J by 3 bases, with 14 bases of the junction left unmatched. This CDR3 comprises 17 residues. The V gene's germline CDR1 is SGHAT and CDR2 FQNNGV. This receptor was taken from a human donor with active COVID-19. The donor label of this sample is uncertain. The rearrangement uses TRBV11-2 and TRBJ1-2; TRBD1 aligns across 7 bases. What was sequenced was peripheral blood. The CDR3 bases are TGTGCCAGCAGCTCCCCACGGAGGACCGGGACAGACTATGGCTACACCTTC. Amino acids: CASSSPRRTGTDYGYTF.